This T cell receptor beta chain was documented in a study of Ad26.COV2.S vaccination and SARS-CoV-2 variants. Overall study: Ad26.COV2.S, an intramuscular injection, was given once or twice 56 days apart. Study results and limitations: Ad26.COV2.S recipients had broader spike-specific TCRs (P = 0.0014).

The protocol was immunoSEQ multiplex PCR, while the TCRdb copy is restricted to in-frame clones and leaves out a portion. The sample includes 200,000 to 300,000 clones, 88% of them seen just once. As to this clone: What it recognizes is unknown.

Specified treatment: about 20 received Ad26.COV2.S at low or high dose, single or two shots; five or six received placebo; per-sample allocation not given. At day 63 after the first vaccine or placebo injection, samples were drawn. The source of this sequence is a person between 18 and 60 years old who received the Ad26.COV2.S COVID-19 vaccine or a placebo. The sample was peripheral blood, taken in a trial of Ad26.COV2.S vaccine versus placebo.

CDR3 nucleotides: TGTGCCAGCAGCTTAGGACCAGCGGGGGGGCCAGATACGCAGTATTTT. Translation: CASSLGPAGGPDTQYF. This sequence joins TRBV7-6 and TRBJ2-3, with 10 bases aligning to TRBD2. Per the germline V gene, CDR1 is SGHVS and CDR2 is FNYEAQ. V was clipped by 1 base and J by 4 bases; unmatched bases: 5. The CDR3 has 16 residues.